The clone carrying this T cell receptor (beta chain) has just a few counts. Its antigen is unknown. The PCR contained 60 Vbeta and 13 Jbeta primers. The data were produced by immunoSEQ multiplex PCR, yet TCRdb's version contains in-frame clones alone and is incomplete. The table has more than 110,000 clones, 70% to 85% seen once. From germline, CDR1 is LNHDA and CDR2 SQIVND (reference sequence). V gave up 0 bases and J gave up 3 bases; unmatched junction bases: 2. CDR3 length equals 15 residues. The entry originates in a study of cytomegalovirus exposure and HLA in healthy donors. General study results and limits: It is likely that the observed cluster of highly shared sequence variants was a sequencing artifact. The authors enumerated some 160 TCR beta chains as linked to cytomegalovirus. Certain indistinguishable V segments, among them TRBV6-2 and TRBV6-3, were excluded. A few chains tied to CMV proved CMV antigen-specific in vitro.

This TCR was sampled from a man between 25 and 39 years old in good health and CMV-seropositive. Source material: PBMCs. The chain has TRBV19 and TRBJ2-7, with 10 bases identical to TRBD2. Written as DNA, the CDR3 is TGTGCCAGTAGTATAGATCCTAGCGGGGGCTACGAGCAGTACTTC. It encodes CASSIDPSGGYEQYF.